This passage covers 5 T cell receptor beta chains from one sample sequenced in a study of T cells in Graves' hyperthyroidism and ophthalmopathy. The source material, RNA transcripts, was used to amplify TCR beta CDR3 regions. In the first-round RT-PCR of the TCR CDR3, the HTBI primer set was used. One entry per CDR3 protein, called by TCRdb with MiXCR from the multiplex PCR reads. Of about 570,000 distinct CDR3 sequences in the sample, about 45% were seen once. Sample: peripheral blood or thyroid tissue (not recorded which). The receptor source for this set is an adult woman with Graves' disease, either hyperthyroidism or ophthalmopathy (not recorded which).

The V call is TRBV7-9, the J call TRBJ2-7, with 11 bases aligning to TRBD1. Per germline, CDR1 SEHNR and CDR2 FQNEAQ (reference sequence). J gave up 6 bases and V 5 bases, and 6 bases lay outside the gene matches. The length of the CDR3 is 14 residues. The CDR3 DNA sequence: TGTGCCAGCAGCCGGGGACAGGGGGATGGCGAGCAGTACTTC. This encodes CASSRGQGDGEQYF.

This clonotype was counted between two and nine times. The genes are TRBV28 and TRBJ1-1; D gene unclear. The CDR3 has 11 residues. Looked up from germline, CDR1 is MDHEN and CDR2 is SYDVKM. V lost 3 bases, J lost 11 bases, and 10 bases lay in between. CDR3 coding DNA: TGTGCCAGCAGTTTTCGCTTTGGGGCTTTCTTT. It is translated as CASSFRFGAFF.

The V and J genes are TRBV19 and TRBJ1-1; D unresolved. Per germline, CDR1 LNHDA and CDR2 SQIVND (reference sequence). The CDR3 runs to 11 residues. V was trimmed by 7 bases and J by 3 bases, leaving 6 bases between them. CDR3 region: CASTLDTEAFF. CDR3 nucleotides: TGTGCCAGTACTTTGGACACTGAAGCTTTCTTT.

The chain combines TRBV10-3 with TRBJ2-7; D unclear. Germline-derived CDR1 and CDR2 are ENHRY and SYGVKD. V was cut by 8 bases and J by 2 bases, with 10 bases left in between. The CDR3 runs 12 residues. CDR3 amino acids: CAISSETYEQYF. The DNA of the CDR3 is TGTGCCATCTCCAGCGAGACCTACGAGCAGTACTTC.

The chain is built from TRBV29-1 and TRBJ1-1; 12 bases are shared with TRBD1. The CDR3 spans 15 residues. The V segment lost 4 bases and the J segment 5 bases; nucleotides outside the gene matches: 8. CDR1 and CDR2 from the germline V gene are SQVTM and ANQGSEA. The CDR3 nucleotides are TGCAGCGTTGTATCCGGGGACAGGGGGCCAACTGAAGCTTTCTTT. It is translated as CSVVSGDRGPTEAFF.